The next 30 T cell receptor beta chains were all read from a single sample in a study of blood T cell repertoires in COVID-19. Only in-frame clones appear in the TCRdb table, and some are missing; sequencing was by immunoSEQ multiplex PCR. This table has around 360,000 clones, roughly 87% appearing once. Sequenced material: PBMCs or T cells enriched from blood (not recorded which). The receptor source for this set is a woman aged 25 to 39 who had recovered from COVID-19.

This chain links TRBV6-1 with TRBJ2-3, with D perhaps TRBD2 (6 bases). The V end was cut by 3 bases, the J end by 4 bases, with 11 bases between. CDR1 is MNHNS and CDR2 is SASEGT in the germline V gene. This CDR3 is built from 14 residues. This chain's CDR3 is CASSEGIAADTQYF. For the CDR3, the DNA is TGTGCCAGCAGTGAGGGAATAGCGGCAGATACGCAGTATTTT.

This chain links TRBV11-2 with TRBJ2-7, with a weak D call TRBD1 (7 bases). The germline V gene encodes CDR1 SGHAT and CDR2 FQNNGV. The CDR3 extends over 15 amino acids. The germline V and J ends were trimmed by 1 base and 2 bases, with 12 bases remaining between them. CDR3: CASSLGQGGTYEQYF. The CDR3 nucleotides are TGTGCCAGCAGCTTAGGCCAGGGGGGTACCTACGAGCAGTACTTC.

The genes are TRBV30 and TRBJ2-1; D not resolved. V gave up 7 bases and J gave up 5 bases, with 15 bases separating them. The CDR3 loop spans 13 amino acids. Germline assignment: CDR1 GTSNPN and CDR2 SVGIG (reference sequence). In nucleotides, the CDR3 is TGTGCCTCCACACTGGAACAGCACAATGAGCAGTTCTTC. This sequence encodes CASTLEQHNEQFF. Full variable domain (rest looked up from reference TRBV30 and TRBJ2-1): SQTIHQWPATLVQPVGSPLSLECTVEGTSNPNLYWYRQAAGRGLQLLFYSVGIGQISSEVPQNLSASRPQDRQFILSSKKLLLSDSGFYLCASTLEQHNEQFFGPGTRLTVL.

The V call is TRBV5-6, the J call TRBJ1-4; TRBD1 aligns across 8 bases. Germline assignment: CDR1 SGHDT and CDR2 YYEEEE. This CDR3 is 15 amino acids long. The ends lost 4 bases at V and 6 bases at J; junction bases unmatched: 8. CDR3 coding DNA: TGTGCCAGCAGCCTAGGGGACAGGTCAGATGAAAAACTGTTTTTT. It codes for CASSLGDRSDEKLFF.

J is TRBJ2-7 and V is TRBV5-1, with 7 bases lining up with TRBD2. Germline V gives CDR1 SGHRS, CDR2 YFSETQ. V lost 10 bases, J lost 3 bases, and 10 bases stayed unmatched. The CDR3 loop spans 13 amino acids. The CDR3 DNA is TGCGCCGACTTGCGGGGGAAATGCTACGAGCAGTACTTC. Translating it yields CADLRGKCYEQYF.

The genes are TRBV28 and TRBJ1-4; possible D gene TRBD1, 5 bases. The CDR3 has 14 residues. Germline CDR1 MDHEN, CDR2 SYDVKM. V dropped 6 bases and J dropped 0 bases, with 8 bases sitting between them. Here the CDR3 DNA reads TGTGCCAGCAGCATACAGGCAACTAATGAAAAACTGTTTTTT. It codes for CASSIQATNEKLFF.

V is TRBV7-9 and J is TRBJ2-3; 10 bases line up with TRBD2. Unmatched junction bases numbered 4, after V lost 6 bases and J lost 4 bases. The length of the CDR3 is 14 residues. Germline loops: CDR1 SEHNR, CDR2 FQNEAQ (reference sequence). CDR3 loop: CASRSSGSADTQYF. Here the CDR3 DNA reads TGTGCCAGCAGGTCTAGCGGGAGCGCAGATACGCAGTATTTT.

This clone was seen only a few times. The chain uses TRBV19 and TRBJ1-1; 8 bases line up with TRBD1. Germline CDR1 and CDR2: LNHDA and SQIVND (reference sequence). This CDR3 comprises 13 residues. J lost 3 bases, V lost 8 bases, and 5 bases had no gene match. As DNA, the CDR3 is TGTGCCAGTTCCTACAGGGGGGACACTGAAGCTTTCTTT. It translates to CASSYRGDTEAFF. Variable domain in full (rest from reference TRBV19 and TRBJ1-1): DGGITQSPKYLFRKEGQNVTLSCEQNLNHDAMYWYRQDPGQGLRLIYYSQIVNDFQKGDIAEGYSVSREKKESFPLTVTSAQKNPTAFYLCASSYRGDTEAFFGQGTRLTVV.

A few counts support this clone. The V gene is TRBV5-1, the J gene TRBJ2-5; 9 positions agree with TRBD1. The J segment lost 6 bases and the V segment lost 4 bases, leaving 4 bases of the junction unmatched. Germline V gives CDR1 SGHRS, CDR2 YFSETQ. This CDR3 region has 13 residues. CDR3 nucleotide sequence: TGCGCCAGCAGCCTAGGACAGGGGAAGACCCAGTACTTC. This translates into CASSLGQGKTQYF.

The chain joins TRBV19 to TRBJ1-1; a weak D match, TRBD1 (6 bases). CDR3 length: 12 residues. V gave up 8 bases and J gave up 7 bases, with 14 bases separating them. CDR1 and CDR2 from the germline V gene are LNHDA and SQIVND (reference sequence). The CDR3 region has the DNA TGTGCCAGTTCGATGGGGGCGAGTGAAGCTTTCTTT. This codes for CASSMGASEAFF.

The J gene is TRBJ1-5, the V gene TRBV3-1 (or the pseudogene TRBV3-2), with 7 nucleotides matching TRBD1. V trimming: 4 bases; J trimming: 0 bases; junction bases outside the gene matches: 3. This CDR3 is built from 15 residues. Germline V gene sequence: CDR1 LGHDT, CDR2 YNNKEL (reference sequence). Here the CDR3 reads CASSPGTDSNQPQHF. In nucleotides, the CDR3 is TGTGCCAGCAGCCCCGGGACAGATAGCAATCAGCCCCAGCATTTT.

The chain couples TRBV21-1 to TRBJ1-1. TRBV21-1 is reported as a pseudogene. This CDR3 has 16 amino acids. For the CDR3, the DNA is TGTGCCAGCAGCCCGGGTGGGGAGGGAGGAGGCACTGAAGCTTTCTTT. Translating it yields CASSPGGEGGGTEAFF.

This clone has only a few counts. The CDR3 DNA reads as TGTGCCAGCCTGGACCGGGACAGAAAAAACACCGGGGAGCTGTTTTTT. Translating gives CASLDRDRKNTGELFF. The chain carries TRBV13 and TRBJ2-2, with 7 nucleotides matching TRBD1. The germline gives CDR1 PRHDT, CDR2 FYEKMQ (reference sequence). The CDR3 totals 16 residues. The V segment lost 8 bases and the J segment 2 bases; nucleotides outside the gene matches: 11.

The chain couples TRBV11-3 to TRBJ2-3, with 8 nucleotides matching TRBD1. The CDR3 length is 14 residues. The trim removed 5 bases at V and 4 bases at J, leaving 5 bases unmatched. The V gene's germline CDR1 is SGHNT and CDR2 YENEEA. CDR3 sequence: CASSLGTGSDTQYF. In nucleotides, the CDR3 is TGTGCCAGCAGCCTTGGGACAGGTTCAGATACGCAGTATTTT.

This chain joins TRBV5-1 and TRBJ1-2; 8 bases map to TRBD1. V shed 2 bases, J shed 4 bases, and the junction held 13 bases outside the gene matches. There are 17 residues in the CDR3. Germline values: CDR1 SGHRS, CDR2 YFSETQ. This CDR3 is CASSLGDRPGGGYGYTF. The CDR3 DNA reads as TGCGCCAGCAGCTTAGGGGACAGGCCGGGCGGGGGCTATGGCTACACCTTC.

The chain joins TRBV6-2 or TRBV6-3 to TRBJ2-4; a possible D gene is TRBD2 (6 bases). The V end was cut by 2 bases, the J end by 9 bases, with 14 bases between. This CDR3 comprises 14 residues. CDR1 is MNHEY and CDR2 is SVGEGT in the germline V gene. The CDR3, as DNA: TGTGCCAGCAGTTACCTTAGCGGAGGCGGCATTCAGTACTTC. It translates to CASSYLSGGGIQYF.

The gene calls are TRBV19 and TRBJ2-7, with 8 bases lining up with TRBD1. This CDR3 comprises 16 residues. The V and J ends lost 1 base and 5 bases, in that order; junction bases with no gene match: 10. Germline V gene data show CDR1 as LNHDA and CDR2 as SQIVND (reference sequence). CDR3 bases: TGTGCCAGTAGTATAGCAGAGGGGACAGGTAGCCACGAGCAGTACTTC. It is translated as CASSIAEGTGSHEQYF.

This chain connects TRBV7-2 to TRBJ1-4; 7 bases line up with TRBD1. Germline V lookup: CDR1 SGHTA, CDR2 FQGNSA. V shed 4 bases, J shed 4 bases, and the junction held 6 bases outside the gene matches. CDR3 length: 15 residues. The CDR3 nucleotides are TGTGCCAGCAGCTCCCGACAGGGCCATAATGAAAAACTGTTTTTT. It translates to CASSSRQGHNEKLFF.

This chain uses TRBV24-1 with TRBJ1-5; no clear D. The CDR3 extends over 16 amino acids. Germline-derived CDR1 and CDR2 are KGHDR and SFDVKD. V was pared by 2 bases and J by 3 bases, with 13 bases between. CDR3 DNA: TGTGCCACCAGTGATTCGTCATATGGGCACAATCAGCCCCAGCATTTT. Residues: CATSDSSYGHNQPQHF.

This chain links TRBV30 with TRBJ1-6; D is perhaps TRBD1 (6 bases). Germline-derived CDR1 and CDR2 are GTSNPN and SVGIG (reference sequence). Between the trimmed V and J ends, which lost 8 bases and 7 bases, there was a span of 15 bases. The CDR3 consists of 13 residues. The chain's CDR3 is CAGGAGVNSPLHF. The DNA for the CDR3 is TGTGCCGGGGGGGCGGGAGTCAATTCACCCCTCCACTTT.

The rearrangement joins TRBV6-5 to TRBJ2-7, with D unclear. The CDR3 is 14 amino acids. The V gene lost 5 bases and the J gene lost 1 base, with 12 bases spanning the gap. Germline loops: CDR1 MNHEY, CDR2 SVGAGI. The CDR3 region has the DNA TGTGCCAGCAGTCCCCCCGGAGTATCCTACGAGCAGTACTTC. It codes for CASSPPGVSYEQYF.

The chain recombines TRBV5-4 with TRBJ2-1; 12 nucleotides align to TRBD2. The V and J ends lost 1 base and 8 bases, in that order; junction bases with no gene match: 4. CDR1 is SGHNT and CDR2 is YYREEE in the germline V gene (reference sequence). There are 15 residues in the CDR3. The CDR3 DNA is TGTGCCAGCAGCTTGACTAGCGGGGGGAGCGATGAGCAGTTCTTC. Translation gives CASSLTSGGSDEQFF. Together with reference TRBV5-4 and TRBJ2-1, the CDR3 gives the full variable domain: ETGVTQSPTHLIKTRGQQVTLRCSSQSGHNTVSWYQQALGQGPQFIFQYYREEENGRGNFPPRFSGLQFPNYSSELNVNALELDDSALYLCASSLTSGGSDEQFFGPGTRLTVL.

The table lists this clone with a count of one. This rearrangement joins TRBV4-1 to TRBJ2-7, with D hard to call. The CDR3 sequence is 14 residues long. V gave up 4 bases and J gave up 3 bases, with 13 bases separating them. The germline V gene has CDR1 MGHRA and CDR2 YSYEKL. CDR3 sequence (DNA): TGCGCCAGCAGCCCGCGCGAAACCAACTACGAGCAGTACTTC. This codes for CASSPRETNYEQYF.

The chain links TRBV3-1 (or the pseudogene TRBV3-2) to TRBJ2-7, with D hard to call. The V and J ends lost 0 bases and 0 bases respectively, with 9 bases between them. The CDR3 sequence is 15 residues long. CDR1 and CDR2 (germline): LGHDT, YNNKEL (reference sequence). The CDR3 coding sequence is TGTGCCAGCAGCCAAGAAGGCCAGGACTCCTACGAGCAGTACTTC. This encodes CASSQEGQDSYEQYF.

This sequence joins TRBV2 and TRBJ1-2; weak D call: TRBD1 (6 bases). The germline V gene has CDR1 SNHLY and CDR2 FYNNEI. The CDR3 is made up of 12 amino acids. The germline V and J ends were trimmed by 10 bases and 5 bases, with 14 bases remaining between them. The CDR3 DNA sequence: TGTGCCACCGAAGGGGGAGCTTATGGCTACACCTTC. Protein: CATEGGAYGYTF.

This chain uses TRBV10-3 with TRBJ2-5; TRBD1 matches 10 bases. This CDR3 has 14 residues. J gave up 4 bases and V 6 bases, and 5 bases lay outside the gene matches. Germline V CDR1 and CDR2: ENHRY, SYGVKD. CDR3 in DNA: TGTGCCATCAGAGGGACAGGGGCTCCAGAGACCCAGTACTTC. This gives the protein CAIRGTGAPETQYF.

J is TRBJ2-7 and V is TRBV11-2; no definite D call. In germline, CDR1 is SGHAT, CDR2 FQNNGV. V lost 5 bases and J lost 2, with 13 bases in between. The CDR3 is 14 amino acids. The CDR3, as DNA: TGTGCCAGCAGCCCATTCGCCCGGGCCTACGAGCAGTACTTC. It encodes CASSPFARAYEQYF.

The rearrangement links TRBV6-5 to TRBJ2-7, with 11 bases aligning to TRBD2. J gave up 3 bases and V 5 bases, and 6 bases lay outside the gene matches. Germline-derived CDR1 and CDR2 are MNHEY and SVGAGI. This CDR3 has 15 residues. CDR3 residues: CASSTATSGVYEQYF. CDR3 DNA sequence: TGTGCCAGCAGTACTGCGACTAGCGGGGTCTACGAGCAGTACTTC.

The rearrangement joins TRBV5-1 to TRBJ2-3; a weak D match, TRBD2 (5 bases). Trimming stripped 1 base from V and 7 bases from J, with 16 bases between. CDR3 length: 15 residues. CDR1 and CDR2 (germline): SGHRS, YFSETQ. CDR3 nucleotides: TGCGCCAGCAGCTTGCAGGCGGGCGCAAAGTATACGCAGTATTTT. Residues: CASSLQAGAKYTQYF.

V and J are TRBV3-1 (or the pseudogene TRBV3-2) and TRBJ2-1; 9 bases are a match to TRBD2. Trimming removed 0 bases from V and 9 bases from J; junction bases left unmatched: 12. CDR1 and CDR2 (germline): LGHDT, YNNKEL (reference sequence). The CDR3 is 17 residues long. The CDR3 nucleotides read TGTGCCAGCAGCCAAGAAGGTAGCGGGAGAACTCGCGTTGAGCAGTTCTTC. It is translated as CASSQEGSGRTRVEQFF.